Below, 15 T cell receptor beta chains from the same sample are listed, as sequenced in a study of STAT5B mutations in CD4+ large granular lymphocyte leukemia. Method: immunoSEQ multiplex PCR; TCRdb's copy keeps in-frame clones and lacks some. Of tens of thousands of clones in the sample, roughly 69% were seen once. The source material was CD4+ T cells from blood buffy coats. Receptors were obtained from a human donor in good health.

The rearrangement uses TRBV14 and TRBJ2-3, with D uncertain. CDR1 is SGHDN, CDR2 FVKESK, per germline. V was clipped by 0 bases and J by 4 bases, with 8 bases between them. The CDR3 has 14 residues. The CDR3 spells CASSQDGVSDTQYF. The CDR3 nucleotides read TGTGCCAGCAGCCAAGATGGTGTGTCAGATACGCAGTATTTT.

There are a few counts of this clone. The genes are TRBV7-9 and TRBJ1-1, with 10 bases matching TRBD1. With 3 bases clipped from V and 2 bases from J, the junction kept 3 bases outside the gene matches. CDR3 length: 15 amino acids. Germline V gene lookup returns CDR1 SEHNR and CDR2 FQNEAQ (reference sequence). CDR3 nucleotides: TGTGCCAGCAGCTTCGGGGACAGGGGAAACACTGAAGCTTTCTTT. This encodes CASSFGDRGNTEAFF.

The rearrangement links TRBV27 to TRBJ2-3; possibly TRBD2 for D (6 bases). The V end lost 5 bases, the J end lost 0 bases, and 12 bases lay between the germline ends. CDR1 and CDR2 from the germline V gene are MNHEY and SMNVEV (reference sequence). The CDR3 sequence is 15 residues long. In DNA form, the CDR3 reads TGTGCCAGCAGTCCGGACGGGACTAGCACAGATACGCAGTATTTT. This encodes CASSPDGTSTDTQYF.

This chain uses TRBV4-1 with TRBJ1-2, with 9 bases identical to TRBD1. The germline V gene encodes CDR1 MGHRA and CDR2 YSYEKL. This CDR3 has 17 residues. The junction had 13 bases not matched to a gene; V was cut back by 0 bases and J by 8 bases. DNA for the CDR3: TGCGCCAGCAGCCAAGATCGTGTTGGACAGGGGATCGTAGGCTACACCTTC. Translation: CASSQDRVGQGIVGYTF.

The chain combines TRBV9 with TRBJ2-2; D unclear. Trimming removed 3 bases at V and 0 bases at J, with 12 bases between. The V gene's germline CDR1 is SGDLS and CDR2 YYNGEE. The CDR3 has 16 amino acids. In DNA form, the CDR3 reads TGTGCCAGCAGCGGTCGGGCAGGCGCGAACACCGGGGAGCTGTTTTTT. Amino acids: CASSGRAGANTGELFF.

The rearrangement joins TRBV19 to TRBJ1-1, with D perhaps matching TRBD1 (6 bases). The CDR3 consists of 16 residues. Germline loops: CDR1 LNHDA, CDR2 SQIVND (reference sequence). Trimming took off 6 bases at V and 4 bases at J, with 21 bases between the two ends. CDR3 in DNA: TGTGCCAGTAGAAATCAGGGGACCCTAAAGGGCACTGAAGCTTTCTTT. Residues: CASRNQGTLKGTEAFF.

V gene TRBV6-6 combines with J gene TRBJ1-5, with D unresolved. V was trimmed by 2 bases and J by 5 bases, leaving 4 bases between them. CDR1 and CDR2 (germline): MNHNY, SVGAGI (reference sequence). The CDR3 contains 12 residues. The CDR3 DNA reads TGTGCCAGCAGTTACCTCGATCAGCCCCAGCATTTT. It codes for CASSYLDQPQHF.

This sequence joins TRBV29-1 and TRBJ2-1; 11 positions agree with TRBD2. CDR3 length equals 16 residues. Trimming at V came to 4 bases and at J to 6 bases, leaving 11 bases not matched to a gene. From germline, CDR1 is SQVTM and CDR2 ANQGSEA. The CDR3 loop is CSVATFEGLAGNEQFF. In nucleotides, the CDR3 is TGCAGCGTTGCCACATTTGAAGGACTAGCGGGCAATGAGCAGTTCTTC.

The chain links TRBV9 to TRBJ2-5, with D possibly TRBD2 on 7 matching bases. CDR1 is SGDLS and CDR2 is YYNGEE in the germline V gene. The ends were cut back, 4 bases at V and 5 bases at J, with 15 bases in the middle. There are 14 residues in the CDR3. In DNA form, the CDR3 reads TGTGCCAGCAGCAGAGGGGGGGCAGAGGAGACCCAGTACTTC. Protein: CASSRGGAEETQYF.

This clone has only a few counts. CDR3 DNA: TGTGCTAGTGGTTTGGGGACTAGCGGCTCCTACAATGAGCAGTTCTTC. It specifies CASGLGTSGSYNEQFF. The V gene is TRBV12-5, the J gene TRBJ2-1; 10 nucleotides match TRBD2. The CDR3 runs to 16 residues. The germline V gene encodes CDR1 LGHNT and CDR2 FRNRAP. The V gene end was trimmed by 1 base and the J gene end by 0 bases; junction bases not matched to a gene: 0.

CDR3 residues: CAWSGNNEQFF. CDR3 DNA sequence: TGTGCCTGGAGTGGTAACAATGAGCAGTTCTTC. The chain recombines TRBV30 with TRBJ2-1; no definite D call. Looked up from germline, CDR1 is GTSNPN and CDR2 is SVGIG (reference sequence). The CDR3 covers 11 residues. V was trimmed by 1 base and J by 5 bases, leaving 3 bases between them.

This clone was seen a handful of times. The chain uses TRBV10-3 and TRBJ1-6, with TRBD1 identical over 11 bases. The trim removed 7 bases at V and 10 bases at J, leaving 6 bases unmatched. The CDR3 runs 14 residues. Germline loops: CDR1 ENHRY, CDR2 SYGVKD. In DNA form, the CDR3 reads TGTGCCATCATGGGACAGGGGGTAGGATCACCCCTCCACTTT. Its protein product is CAIMGQGVGSPLHF.

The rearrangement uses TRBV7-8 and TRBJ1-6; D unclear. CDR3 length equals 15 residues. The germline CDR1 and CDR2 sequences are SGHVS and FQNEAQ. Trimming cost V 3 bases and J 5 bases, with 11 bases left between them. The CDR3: CASSLYEGNNSPLHF. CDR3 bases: TGTGCCAGCAGCTTGTACGAAGGGAATAATTCACCCCTCCACTTT.

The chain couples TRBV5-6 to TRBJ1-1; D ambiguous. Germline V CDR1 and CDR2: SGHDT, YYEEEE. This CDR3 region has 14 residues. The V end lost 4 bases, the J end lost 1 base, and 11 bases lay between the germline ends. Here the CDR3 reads CASSPRPGNTEAFF. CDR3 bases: TGTGCCAGCAGCCCCCGGCCCGGGAACACTGAAGCTTTCTTT.

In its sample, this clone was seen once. CDR3: CASSLEGRVGDTQYF. CDR3 nucleotide sequence: TGCGCCAGCAGCTTGGAGGGCAGGGTGGGTGATACGCAGTATTTT. The chain carries TRBV5-1 and TRBJ2-3, with a weak D call TRBD1 (5 bases). V was pared by 0 bases and J by 6 bases, with 14 bases between. The germline V gene encodes CDR1 SGHRS and CDR2 YFSETQ. The CDR3 is made up of 15 amino acids. Together with reference TRBV5-1 and TRBJ2-3, the CDR3 gives the full variable domain: KAGVTQTPRYLIKTRGQQVTLSCSPISGHRSVSWYQQTPGQGLQFLFEYFSETQRNKGNFPGRFSGRQFSNSRSEMNVSTLELGDSALYLCASSLEGRVGDTQYFGPGTRLTVL.